Described below is a single T cell receptor beta chain sequence and its context. Every donor was a Caucasian adult from Nashville, Tennessee. In the original analysis: ImmunoSEQ output lacked quality scores and full-length reads, limiting matched filtering. Data came from immunoSEQ multiplex PCR; TCRdb stores just in-frame clones and leaves some out. That table gives V, J and clone size, and the DNA gave D and trimming. The sample yields under 200,000 clones, about 93% seen once. These data originate in a study of shared clonotypes between healthy human individuals. The TCR was taken from a woman aged 30 to 39 in good health. The sample was naive CD4+ T cells sorted from blood. Subset reported: CD45RA+ positively selected.

The CDR3: CASSFGGGGYEQYF. The CDR3 DNA reads as TGCGCCAGCAGCTTCGGAGGGGGTGGCTACGAGCAGTACTTC. The chain has TRBV5-1 and TRBJ2-7; possibly TRBD1 or TRBD2 for D (6 bases each). V dropped 2 bases and J dropped 3 bases, with 12 bases sitting between them. Per the germline V gene, CDR1 is SGHRS and CDR2 is YFSETQ. The CDR3 spans 14 residues.